The following is a TCR beta chain sequence with its context. V was clipped by 8 bases and J by 5 bases; unmatched bases: 9. Germline V gene data show CDR1 as MNHEY and CDR2 as SVGAGI. This CDR3 is 16 amino acids long. Next came a second PCR, run for about 7 to 12 cycles, which used a sample-barcoded 5' primer along with a J-beta primer mix. TCRdb re-analysed the 5' RACE reads in MiXCR, keeping a single row per CDR3 protein. This sample has about 1,500,000 distinct CDR3 sequences, with over 25% found just once. The sample is drawn from a study of blood T cells in healthy people across ages. Input material: blood. The chain couples TRBV6-5 to TRBJ2-3, with 14 bases that match TRBD2. The TCR originated in a woman aged 25-40 years in good health. The CDR3 here is CASRRGLAGGGDTQYF. As DNA, the CDR3 is TGTGCCAGCCGTCGTGGACTAGCGGGAGGTGGAGATACGCAGTATTTT.